This T cell receptor beta chain comes out of a study of spatial heterogeneity in lung cancer (dated by TCRdb to the late 2010s). For the wider study: Beta-chain transcripts were consistently detected in greater numbers than alpha-chain transcripts, which likely reflected higher beta-chain transcript abundance. At surgery, both alpha and beta chains were TCR-sequenced in under 250 tumor regions, about 61 matched nontumor lung samples and around 50 PBMC samples. In the raw uncorrected reads, each unique combination of TCR and UMI appeared more than ten times on average. In tumor regions, TCR transcript counts showed a strong correlation with a T cell transcriptional module score derived from matched bulk RNA-seq. Nonsynonymous mutation counts, determined by whole-exome sequencing of tumor tissue, were related to TCR repertoire features. In non-small cell lung cancer, the study quantitatively compared TCR alpha and beta repertoires across several tumor regions, matched nontumor lung, and blood.

V was cut back by 0 bases and J by 4 bases, leaving a gap of 9 bases between them. The germline V gene (reference sequence) specifies SEHNR as CDR1 and FQNEAQ as CDR2. The CDR3 spans 14 residues, from the cysteine through the phenylalanine. CDR3 DNA only is kept here, 42 bases in frame from base 1. Libraries were prepared through 5' RACE. Sequencing was carried out with a NextSeq 500. In the TCR library protocol, a unique molecular identifier was attached to each TCR cDNA molecule so that PCR and sequencing errors could be corrected. Turning to the authors' computational methods: TCR identification, UMI-based error correction and CDR3 extraction were all carried out with Decombinator tools. Expanded TCRs were defined as those above a frequency of 2 per 1,000, corresponding to the top 1% of the tumor frequency distribution. Expanded tumor TCRs were classed as regional if statistically deemed absent (corrected P<0.05) from at least one tumor region, otherwise ubiquitous. Renyi diversity was computed with the R vegan package after each repertoire had been subsampled 100 times to 5,000 TCRs. CDR3 similarity networks were constructed using string-kernel similarity of amino acid triplets, with links drawn between CDR3s whose pairwise similarity was above 0.82. TCRdb passed the public sequencing reads through fastp at Q25 and MiXCR, retaining productive beta sequences. Each CDR3 protein gets just one entry, which takes the most common genes and DNA from the rows behind it. It is TCRdb's table, rather than the study itself, that gives the V and J calls and clone size. This sample is represented by over 25,000 distinct CDR3 sequences; more than 5.5% of them were singletons. Of the sample, about 24% falls within the top ten clones.

This clonotype has a handful of counts. The target of this receptor is not known. Base quality data are lacking; no much larger clone is found one base away. The study at large found these results: Counts of ubiquitous and regional expanded TCRs were found to correlate with counts of ubiquitous and regional nonsynonymous mutations, respectively. Confirming at a functional level the hypothesis that regional TCRs recognize regional mutations was considered to require additional single-cell paired TCR alpha and beta sequencing. The number of expanded intratumoral alpha and beta TCRs correlated with the tumor nonsynonymous mutation count. TCR-seq coverage of tumor T cells was estimated to be only about 7% for alpha chains and more than 11% for beta chains.

The time point tag for this specimen amounts to: sample taken at primary tumor resection. Samples were obtained from around 72 patients with early-stage, untreated non-small cell lung cancer from the lung TRACERx cohort. Whole RNA extracted from tumor and nontumor lung tissue, or from cryopreserved PBMC samples, was used for TCR sequencing without cell sorting. Only patients with enough RNA available from two or more tumor regions were chosen for TCR sequencing. Before selection, tumor and adjacent nontumor lung specimens were reviewed by a lung pathologist. The V and J genes are TRBV7-9 and TRBJ1-1; the D gene remains uncertain. The sequencing here drew on lung tumor tissue, taken at surgery. This clonotype was sampled from a male donor with early-stage non-small cell lung cancer. The DNA is TGTGCCAGCAGCTTAGCAGGTCGGGGCACTGAAGCTTTCTTT. It translates as CASSLAGRGTEAFF.